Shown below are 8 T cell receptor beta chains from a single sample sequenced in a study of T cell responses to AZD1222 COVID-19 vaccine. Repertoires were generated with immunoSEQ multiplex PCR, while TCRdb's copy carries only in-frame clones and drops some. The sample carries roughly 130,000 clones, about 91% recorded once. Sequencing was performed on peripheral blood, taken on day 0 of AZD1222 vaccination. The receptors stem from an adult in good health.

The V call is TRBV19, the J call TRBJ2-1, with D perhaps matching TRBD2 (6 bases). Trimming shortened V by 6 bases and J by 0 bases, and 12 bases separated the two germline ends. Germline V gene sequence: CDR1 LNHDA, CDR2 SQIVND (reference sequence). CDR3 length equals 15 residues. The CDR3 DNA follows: TGTGCCAGTAGCGTAGCGGTAAGCTCCTACAATGAGCAGTTCTTC. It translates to CASSVAVSSYNEQFF.

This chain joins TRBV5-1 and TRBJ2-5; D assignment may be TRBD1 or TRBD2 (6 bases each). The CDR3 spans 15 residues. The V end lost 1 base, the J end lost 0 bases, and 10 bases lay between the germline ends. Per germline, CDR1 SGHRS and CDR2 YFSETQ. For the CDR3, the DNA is TGCGCCAGCAGCTTGCGCGGGACATACCAAGAGACCCAGTACTTC. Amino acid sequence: CASSLRGTYQETQYF. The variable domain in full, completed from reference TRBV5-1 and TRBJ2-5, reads KAGVTQTPRYLIKTRGQQVTLSCSPISGHRSVSWYQQTPGQGLQFLFEYFSETQRNKGNFPGRFSGRQFSNSRSEMNVSTLELGDSALYLCASSLRGTYQETQYFGPGTRLLVL.

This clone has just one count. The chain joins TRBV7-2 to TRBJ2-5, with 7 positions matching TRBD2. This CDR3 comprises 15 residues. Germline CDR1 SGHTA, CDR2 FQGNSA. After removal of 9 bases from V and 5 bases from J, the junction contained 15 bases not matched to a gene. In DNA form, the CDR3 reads TGTGCCAGTTCATTTGGACTAGTTCGTTCGGAGACCCAGTACTTC. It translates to CASSFGLVRSETQYF.

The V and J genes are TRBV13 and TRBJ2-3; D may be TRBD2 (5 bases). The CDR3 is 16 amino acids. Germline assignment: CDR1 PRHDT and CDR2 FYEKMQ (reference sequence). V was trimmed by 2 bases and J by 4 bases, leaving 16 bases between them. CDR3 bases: TGTGCCAGCAGCTTACAACTAGGGATTCTGGCAGATACGCAGTATTTT. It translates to CASSLQLGILADTQYF.

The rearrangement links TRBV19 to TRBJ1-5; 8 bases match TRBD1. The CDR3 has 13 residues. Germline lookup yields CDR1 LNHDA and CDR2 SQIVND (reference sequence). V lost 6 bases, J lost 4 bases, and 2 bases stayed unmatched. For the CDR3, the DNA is TGTGCCAGTAGCCGACAGGGGAATCAGCCCCAGCATTTT. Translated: CASSRQGNQPQHF.

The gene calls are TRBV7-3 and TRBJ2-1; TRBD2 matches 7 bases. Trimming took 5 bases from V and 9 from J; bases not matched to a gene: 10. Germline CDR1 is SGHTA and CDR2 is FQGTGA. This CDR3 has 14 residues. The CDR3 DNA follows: TGTGCCAGCAGCCAGACTCTAGCGGCGGGTGAGCAGTTCTTC. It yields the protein CASSQTLAAGEQFF.

In nucleotides, the CDR3 is TGTGCCAGCAGTTACACGGGGGGCGGGACTGAAGCTTTCTTT. Translation gives CASSYTGGGTEAFF. The genes are TRBV6-2 or TRBV6-3 and TRBJ1-1; D might be TRBD1 (6 bases). CDR3 length: 14 residues. Germline V gene lookup returns CDR1 MNHEY and CDR2 SVGEGT. Trimming cost V 2 bases and J 5 bases, with 12 bases left between them.

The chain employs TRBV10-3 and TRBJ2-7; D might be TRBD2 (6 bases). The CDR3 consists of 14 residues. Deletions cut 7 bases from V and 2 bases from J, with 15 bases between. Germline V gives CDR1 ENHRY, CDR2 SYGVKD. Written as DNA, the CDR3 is TGTGCCATCACGGCGGAGGGGTCCCCCTACGAGCAGTACTTC. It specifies CAITAEGSPYEQYF.